This T cell receptor beta chain came from a study of blood T cells in healthy people across ages. Points from the study as a whole: Not knowing donor CMV status may have confounded expanded clonotype changes.

As regards this clonotype: Antigen unknown. It may be a read error: a sequence one base away is much more abundant.

Then a second PCR, running roughly 6 to 12 cycles, was carried out with a sample-barcoded 5' primer and a J-beta primer mix. TCRdb called the 5' RACE reads again in MiXCR, with one record for every CDR3 protein. The sample consists of around 1,700,000 distinct CDR3 sequences, approximately 30% of them appearing once. CDR3 size: 12 residues. Germline CDR1 and CDR2: DFQATT and SNEGSKA (reference sequence). The chain recombines TRBV20-1 with TRBJ2-7; TRBD2 might be the D (5 bases). Sequenced input: blood. This TCR was recovered from a woman between 25 and 40 years old in good health. The CDR3 loop is CRAPGSSYEQYF. For the CDR3, the DNA is TGCAGGGCACCGGGGAGCTCCTACGAGCAGTACTTC.